These 20 T cell receptor beta chains came from one sample sequenced in a study of Ad26.COV2.S vaccination and SARS-CoV-2 variants. The treatment is: around 19 received Ad26.COV2.S at low or high dose, single or two shots; five or six received placebo; per-sample allocation not given. The study sampled participants on day 63 after the first vaccine or placebo injection. TCRdb's table, derived via immunoSEQ multiplex PCR, lists solely in-frame clones and lacks some. The sample shows some 290,000 clones, about 85% of them seen only once. This specimen consisted of peripheral blood, obtained in a trial of Ad26.COV2.S vaccine versus placebo. These receptors came from a person between 18 and 59 years old who received the Ad26.COV2.S COVID-19 vaccine or a placebo.

The chain links TRBV5-1 to TRBJ1-3; D unclear. The CDR3 is 13 residues long. Trimming removed 2 bases from V and 1 base from J, with 4 bases in between. Per the germline V gene, CDR1 is SGHRS and CDR2 is YFSETQ. CDR3 bases: TGCGCCAGCAGCTTCGGGTCTGGAAACACCATATATTTT. Protein: CASSFGSGNTIYF.

The V and J genes are TRBV5-1 and TRBJ1-1; unclear D gene. Germline assignment: CDR1 SGHRS and CDR2 YFSETQ. Trimming removed 1 base at V and 3 bases at J, with 7 bases between. There are 13 residues in the CDR3. The CDR3 region has the DNA TGCGCCAGCAGCTTGATCTCCCACACTGAAGCTTTCTTT. It encodes CASSLISHTEAFF.

The chain couples TRBV5-1 to TRBJ2-7; D is possibly TRBD1 (5 bases). V lost 3 bases to trimming and J lost 3 bases, with 22 bases between them. CDR1 is SGHRS and CDR2 is YFSETQ in the germline V gene. The CDR3 spans 17 residues. The CDR3 loop is CASSSTSSGLRLYEQYF. CDR3 DNA sequence: TGCGCCAGCAGCTCCACATCCTCAGGGCTGCGGCTCTACGAGCAGTACTTC.

The rearrangement uses TRBV7-9 and TRBJ2-1; D uncertain. V lost 0 bases and J 0 bases, leaving 6 bases between the germline ends. CDR1 and CDR2 (germline): SEHNR, FQNEAQ (reference sequence). This CDR3 contains 15 residues. The CDR3 DNA sequence: TGTGCCAGCAGCTTAGCGGTTAGCTCCTACAATGAGCAGTTCTTC. Its translation is CASSLAVSSYNEQFF.

V usage is TRBV7-2 and J usage is TRBJ1-2; possibly TRBD1 for D (5 bases). Trimming left V 2 bases short and J 8 bases short, with 18 bases between. CDR1 SGHTA and CDR2 FQGNSA come from the germline V gene. This CDR3 has 15 residues. CDR3 sequence reads: CASSLSQGSPQGYTF. The CDR3 nucleotides are TGTGCCAGCAGCTTATCCCAGGGCAGCCCCCAAGGCTACACCTTC.

The chain joins TRBV2 to TRBJ1-2, with D maybe TRBD1 (5 bases). V was shortened by 2 bases and J by 8 bases, with 9 bases between the two germline ends. CDR1 SNHLY and CDR2 FYNNEI come from the germline V gene. CDR3 size: 12 residues. The CDR3 reads CASSEQRDGYTF. The CDR3 nucleotides are TGTGCCAGCAGTGAACAGAGGGACGGCTACACCTTC. Looking up the rest from reference TRBV2 and TRBJ1-2 gives the full variable domain: EPEVTQTPSHQVTQMGQEVILRCVPISNHLYFYWYRQILGQKVEFLVSFYNNEISEKSEIFDDQFSVERPDGSNFTLKIRSTKLEDSAMYFCASSEQRDGYTFGSGTRLTVV.

V usage is TRBV7-2 and J usage is TRBJ2-3, with D perhaps matching TRBD1 (6 bases). The germline V and J ends were trimmed by 3 bases and 1 base, with 14 bases remaining between them. The CDR3 is 16 amino acids. Germline V gives CDR1 SGHTA, CDR2 FQGNSA. As DNA, the CDR3 is TGTGCCAGCAGCTTGTCCGGGACACCTGGCACAGATACGCAGTATTTT. Translation: CASSLSGTPGTDTQYF. Based on the CDR3 plus reference TRBV7-2 and TRBJ2-3, the full variable domain is GAGVSQSPSNKVTEKGKDVELRCDPISGHTALYWYRQSLGQGLEFLIYFQGNSAPDKSGLPSDRFSAERTGGSVSTLTIQRTQQEDSAVYLCASSLSGTPGTDTQYFGPGTRLTVL.

This clone was observed a single time. V is TRBV20-1 and J is TRBJ2-3; 7 bases line up with TRBD2. The germline V gene has CDR1 DFQATT and CDR2 SNEGSKA (reference sequence). The CDR3 is made up of 11 amino acids. CDR3 protein: CSTSGTDTQYF. The CDR3 DNA sequence: TGCAGCACTAGCGGCACAGATACGCAGTATTTT.

J is TRBJ2-5 and V is TRBV5-1; TRBD2 aligns across 9 bases. CDR3 length: 14 amino acids. After removal of 4 bases from V and 3 bases from J, the junction contained 4 bases not matched to a gene. CDR1 and CDR2 from the germline V gene are SGHRS and YFSETQ. CDR3 loop: CASSDLAGEETQYF. CDR3 bases: TGCGCCAGCAGCGACTTAGCGGGAGAAGAGACCCAGTACTTC. Using reference TRBV5-1 and TRBJ2-5 for the parts outside the CDR3, the full variable domain is KAGVTQTPRYLIKTRGQQVTLSCSPISGHRSVSWYQQTPGQGLQFLFEYFSETQRNKGNFPGRFSGRQFSNSRSEMNVSTLELGDSALYLCASSDLAGEETQYFGPGTRLLVL.

A single count supports this clone. The gene calls are TRBV5-6 and TRBJ1-3; tentative D call: TRBD1 (5 bases). The CDR3 has 14 amino acids. The V end lost 0 bases, the J end lost 4 bases, and 8 bases lay between the germline ends. The germline V gene encodes CDR1 SGHDT and CDR2 YYEEEE. The chain's CDR3 is CASSLGGVGNTIYF. The CDR3 nucleotides are TGTGCCAGCAGCTTGGGAGGGGTCGGAAACACCATATATTTT.

The gene calls are TRBV7-2 and TRBJ2-2, with 7 bases matching TRBD1. Germline V gene data show CDR1 as SGHTA and CDR2 as FQGNSA. J gave up 6 bases and V 5 bases, and 3 bases lay outside the gene matches. CDR3 length: 13 residues. Here the CDR3 DNA reads TGTGCCAGCAGCCGAGACAGGGCCGGGGAGCTGTTTTTT. Translated, it gives CASSRDRAGELFF.

In its sample, this clone was seen a few times. This chain connects TRBV9 to TRBJ2-3; 11 bases line up with TRBD2. The CDR3 contains 15 residues. The junction had 6 bases not matched to a gene; V was cut back by 4 bases and J by 5 bases. In germline, CDR1 is SGDLS, CDR2 YYNGEE. CDR3 coding DNA: TGTGCCAGCAGCTTTAGCGGGGGGGCTGTAGATACGCAGTATTTT. Translating it yields CASSFSGGAVDTQYF. The full variable domain, with the rest looked up from reference TRBV9 and TRBJ2-3, is DSGVTQTPKHLITATGQRVTLRCSPRSGDLSVYWYQQSLDQGLQFLIQYYNGEERAKGNILERFSAQQFPDLHSELNLSSLELGDSALYFCASSFSGGAVDTQYFGPGTRLTVL.

The chain joins TRBV9 to TRBJ1-3; D uncertain. This CDR3 is 16 amino acids long. Germline V gives CDR1 SGDLS, CDR2 YYNGEE. The V and J ends lost 2 bases and 0 bases respectively, with 12 bases between them. The CDR3 is CASSVGGRNSGNTIYF. CDR3 sequence (DNA): TGTGCCAGCAGCGTCGGCGGCAGAAACTCTGGAAACACCATATATTTT.

The chain employs TRBV6-5 and TRBJ1-5, with 7 bases that match TRBD1. Germline values: CDR1 MNHEY, CDR2 SVGAGI. The V and J ends lost 7 bases and 2 bases, in that order; junction bases with no gene match: 8. CDR3 size: 15 residues. DNA of the CDR3: TGTGCCAGCAATCAGGGGGGGGCTGGCAATCAGCCCCAGCATTTT. Translated: CASNQGGAGNQPQHF.

The chain is built from TRBV4-1 and TRBJ2-1; a possible D gene is TRBD1 (6 bases). V was trimmed by 0 bases and J by 3 bases, leaving 15 bases between them. The CDR3 consists of 17 residues. The V gene's germline CDR1 is MGHRA and CDR2 YSYEKL. CDR3 in DNA: TGCGCCAGCAGCCAAGATCCCTCAGGGGTAGGCTACAATGAGCAGTTCTTC. This sequence encodes CASSQDPSGVGYNEQFF.

The sample holds one count of this clone. The rearrangement links TRBV5-1 to TRBJ2-3, with 11 bases lining up with TRBD1. From germline, CDR1 is SGHRS and CDR2 YFSETQ. Unmatched junction bases numbered 4, after V lost 2 bases and J lost 5 bases. The CDR3 runs 15 residues. The CDR3 coding sequence is TGCGCCAGCAGCTTAGGGACAGGGGGGCGAGATACGCAGTATTTT. It encodes CASSLGTGGRDTQYF.

The gene calls are TRBV19 and TRBJ2-5, with 9 bases that match TRBD2. Germline trimming cut 5 bases from V and 2 bases from J; bases unmatched to any gene: 6. The germline gives CDR1 LNHDA, CDR2 SQIVND (reference sequence). The CDR3 totals 15 residues. The CDR3 DNA is TGTGCCAGTAGTGCTCTAGCGGGGAGACAAGAGACCCAGTACTTC. It encodes CASSALAGRQETQYF.

The chain carries TRBV4-2 and TRBJ2-1; tentative D call: TRBD2 (5 bases). V was trimmed by 2 bases and J by 3 bases, leaving 14 bases between them. The CDR3 sequence is 16 residues long. The germline CDR1 and CDR2 sequences are LGHNA and YNFKEQ. This CDR3 is CASSQSELEDYNEQFF. The CDR3 DNA sequence: TGTGCCAGCAGCCAAAGCGAACTAGAGGACTACAATGAGCAGTTCTTC.

The chain couples TRBV28 to TRBJ1-2; D is undetermined. CDR1 and CDR2 (germline): MDHEN, SYDVKM. Trimming left V 2 bases short and J 8 bases short, with 9 bases between. The CDR3 covers 12 residues. CDR3 sequence: CASSLNLRGYTF. The CDR3 DNA sequence: TGTGCCAGCAGTTTAAATCTACGGGGCTACACCTTC.

This sequence joins TRBV5-1 and TRBJ2-5; TRBD2 agrees at 11 bases. CDR1 is SGHRS and CDR2 is YFSETQ in the germline V gene. V dropped 2 bases and J dropped 2; count of bases not matched to a gene: 5. The CDR3 totals 16 residues. As DNA, the CDR3 is TGCGCCAGCAGCTTAGTCACTAGCGGGGGTCAAGAGACCCAGTACTTC. It encodes CASSLVTSGGQETQYF. Based on the CDR3 plus reference TRBV5-1 and TRBJ2-5, the full variable domain is KAGVTQTPRYLIKTRGQQVTLSCSPISGHRSVSWYQQTPGQGLQFLFEYFSETQRNKGNFPGRFSGRQFSNSRSEMNVSTLELGDSALYLCASSLVTSGGQETQYFGPGTRLLVL.